This T cell receptor (beta chain) was recorded in a study of blood T cell repertoires in COVID-19 (dated by TCRdb to about 2020). With regard to the full study: Samples covering the acute and convalescent phases of COVID-19 were provided by collaborators in the United States, Italy and Spain. The prospective study material was composed of cDNA or gDNA derived from T cells, B-cell-depleted T cells, or PBMCs. Where available, HLA class I and class II types were obtained from metadata supplied by the sample provider rather than from assay-based typing. The repertoires were made available in a free public database intended to serve as a resource for research on the immune response to SARS-CoV-2. Deeply sampled blood TCRbeta repertoires from subjects exposed to, actively infected with, or recovered from COVID-19 were included in the dataset. Samples came from the ongoing ImmuneRACE study (first 160 participants) plus 1,254 subjects from 6 global collaborators. The sample metadata nearly always contained a de-identified subject ID, COVID-19 status, age in years and sex. General findings and caveats noted by the study authors: How much clinical and demographic metadata was included differed by source and by participant, and the metadata was provided uncurated.

On this clone: Which antigen it targets is not known. No quality values exist for individual bases; no much larger clone is one base distant.

Trimming removed 5 bases from V and 1 base from J, leaving 8 bases between the germline ends. Per the germline V gene (reference sequence), SGHAT is the CDR1 and FQDESV is the CDR2. CDR3 length: 13 amino acids, cysteine to phenylalanine. Solely the CDR3 DNA is kept, with 39 bases framed from the first base. The immunoSEQ Assay, a bias-controlled multiplex PCR, was used to amplify TCRbeta CDR3 regions from genomic DNA. On the study's bioinformatics: Nucleated cell counts per sample were estimated from amplification of reference gene primers within the assay. To quantify the absolute abundance of each unique TCRbeta CDR3 rearrangement, sequence reads were collapsed and filtered. For each sample, productive Simpson clonality was calculated by taking the square root of Simpson's diversity index across productive rearrangements. TCRdb holds this immuneACCESS table with in-frame rearrangements only. Some clones are missing; in checked studies, unresolved V genes explain under half, and the rest has no known cause. V and J calls and clone size follow that table, whereas D and trimming were derived from the DNA. A total of 250,000 or so clones appear in this sample, around 86% of them only once. The ten top clones hold about 8.6% of the sample.

Whole blood was collected in K2EDTA tubes by collaborating institutions according to the institutions' own protocols. For TCRbeta analysis, collaborator samples were shipped as frozen whole blood, as isolated PBMCs, or as DNA extracted from either sample type. Sample: peripheral blood. The clonotype was recovered from a man aged 35 to 55 with active or convalescent COVID-19. Recombination connected TRBV11-1 to TRBJ1-1, with a weak D call of TRBD1 (6 bases match). The CDR3 region: CASSTQGNTEAFF. The DNA reads TGTGCCAGCAGCACACAGGGGAACACTGAAGCTTTCTTT.